The 27 T cell receptor beta chains below come from one sample, sequenced in a study of graft-versus-host responses after intestinal transplantation. Antigen specificity for these receptors is unknown. Using immunoSEQ multiplex PCR, the repertoire was profiled, and TCRdb retains in-frame clones only, with some absent. In the table there are tens of thousands of clones, approximately 96% of which are singletons. Sequencing was performed on unstimulated CD8+ T cells sorted from spleen or lymph node cells, taken before intestinal transplant. These receptors came from a human donor who received an intestinal transplant.

Comment on this clone: The conserved closing phenylalanine or tryptophan is absent in this CDR3, likely reflecting a read error. The DNA is left out, because the CDR3 cannot be placed on it with certainty; the CDR3 is given as TCRdb lists it. This chain links TRBV19 with TRBJ1-1; the tabulated D call, TRBD1, remains unverified against the DNA. Germline V gene data show CDR1 as LNHDA and CDR2 as SQIVND (reference sequence). Including both end residues, the CDR3 is 11 amino acids long. The CDR3 sequence: CASTQGTAPFI.

The chain links TRBV5-6 to TRBJ2-7, with 10 positions matching TRBD2. Per the germline V gene, CDR1 is SGHDT and CDR2 is YYEEEE. V shed 2 bases, J shed 7 bases, and the junction held 6 bases outside the gene matches. The CDR3 has 14 residues. Here the CDR3 reads CASSLAGGPGEQYF. The CDR3 bases are TGTGCCAGCAGCTTAGCGGGAGGGCCGGGGGAGCAGTACTTC.

This clone has a handful of counts. The genes are TRBV15 and TRBJ1-4; the D gene is possibly TRBD1 (5 bases). The V and J ends lost 5 bases and 6 bases respectively, with 19 bases between them. The CDR3 covers 16 residues. Germline V gene lookup returns CDR1 LNHNV and CDR2 YYDKDF (reference sequence). CDR3 region: CATSYLGGEHYEKLFF. In DNA form, the CDR3 reads TGTGCCACCAGCTACCTGGGGGGGGAACACTATGAAAAACTGTTTTTT.

V is TRBV5-4 and J is TRBJ2-7, with D possibly matching TRBD2 (7 bases). V lost 0 bases and J 6 bases, leaving 13 bases between the germline ends. This CDR3 has 14 amino acids. Germline loops: CDR1 SGHNT, CDR2 YYREEE (reference sequence). CDR3 sequence (DNA): TGTGCCAGCAGCTTGGCGGGGGGCAAGAGCGAGCAGTACTTC. It translates to CASSLAGGKSEQYF.

This sequence joins TRBV19 and TRBJ2-5; perhaps TRBD2 as D (5 bases). V lost 3 bases and J lost 2, with 19 bases in between. In germline, CDR1 is LNHDA, CDR2 SQIVND (reference sequence). There are 17 residues in the CDR3. The CDR3 nucleotides read TGTGCCAGTAGTATCGGTGGTCTAGCCTTCTTACAAGAGACCCAGTACTTC. Translated, it gives CASSIGGLAFLQETQYF.

The rearrangement uses TRBV28 and TRBJ1-1; D is uncertain. The CDR3 loop spans 14 amino acids. V was shortened by 3 bases and J by 4 bases, with 12 bases between the two germline ends. Germline CDR1 and CDR2: MDHEN and SYDVKM. The CDR3 spells CASSFTGVSTEAFF. The CDR3 DNA sequence: TGTGCCAGCAGTTTTACTGGGGTTTCCACTGAAGCTTTCTTT.

This clone was picked up one time. This chain joins TRBV7-7 and TRBJ1-1, with 7 bases identical to TRBD1. The CDR3 has 17 amino acids. The J segment lost 4 bases and the V segment lost 3 bases, leaving 14 bases of the junction unmatched. Germline-derived CDR1 and CDR2 are SSHAT and FNYEAQ (reference sequence). This CDR3 is CASSLVDRRSLGTEAFF. In DNA form, the CDR3 reads TGTGCCAGCAGCTTGGTGGACAGGAGGAGTTTGGGCACTGAAGCTTTCTTT.

The chain links TRBV4-1 to TRBJ1-5; 7 bases line up with TRBD1. Germline CDR1 MGHRA, CDR2 YSYEKL. The CDR3 is made up of 14 amino acids. V shed 4 bases, J shed 4 bases, and the junction held 4 bases outside the gene matches. The CDR3 is CASSPGTDNQPQHF. CDR3 sequence (DNA): TGCGCCAGCAGCCCGGGGACAGATAATCAGCCCCAGCATTTT.

The chain joins TRBV5-1 to TRBJ2-7; D remains ambiguous. The CDR3 length is 13 residues. Germline loops: CDR1 SGHRS, CDR2 YFSETQ. V lost 6 bases to trimming and J lost 0 bases, with 10 bases between them. For the CDR3, the DNA is TGCGCCAGCAAACCTTCGAGCTCCTACGAGCAGTACTTC. Translated: CASKPSSSYEQYF.

The rearrangement links TRBV4-2 to TRBJ2-5; 13 nucleotides agree with TRBD2. With V trimmed by 1 base and J by 1 base, 0 bases remained unmatched. The CDR3 loop spans 16 amino acids. Per the germline V gene, CDR1 is LGHNA and CDR2 is YNFKEQ. The CDR3 here is CASSQGTSGGQETQYF. In nucleotides, the CDR3 is TGTGCCAGCAGCCAAGGGACTAGCGGGGGCCAAGAGACCCAGTACTTC.

Comment on this clone: At one end the junction does not follow the germline gene, possibly because of a read error. This chain joins TRBV29-1 and TRBJ2-5; D is unclear. The end of the DNA is better explained by TRBJ2-7, so the J call may be wrong. This CDR3 comprises 11 residues. The germline V gene encodes CDR1 SQVTM and CDR2 ANQGSEA. The CDR3, as DNA: TGCGGCGTGTTCCTTCGCTACGAGCAGTACTTC. It encodes CGVFLRYEQYF.

The sample holds one count of this clone. CDR3 sequence reads: CASSLLSNYGYTF. CDR3 coding DNA: TGCGCCAGCAGCTTGCTCTCTAACTATGGCTACACCTTC. The V gene is TRBV5-1, the J gene TRBJ1-2, with D unclear. The germline CDR1 and CDR2 sequences are SGHRS and YFSETQ. The CDR3 is made up of 13 amino acids. Trimming removed 1 base at V and 0 bases at J, with 4 bases between.

This sequence joins TRBV19 and TRBJ1-1, with D maybe TRBD1 (5 bases). There are 13 residues in the CDR3. Germline V gene sequence: CDR1 LNHDA, CDR2 SQIVND (reference sequence). V lost 1 base to trimming and J lost 8 bases, with 11 bases between them. CDR3 nucleotide sequence: TGTGCCAGTAGTATAGGGGCGACAGTGGAAGCTTTCTTT. It yields the protein CASSIGATVEAFF.

The rearrangement uses TRBV18 and TRBJ1-5; D remains unclear. Germline assignment: CDR1 KGHSH and CDR2 LQKENI. CDR3 length equals 12 residues. V shed 3 bases and J shed 3 bases, with 3 bases lying between them. CDR3 protein: CASSPDNQPQHF. The CDR3 DNA follows: TGTGCCAGCTCACCGGACAATCAGCCCCAGCATTTT.

This clone was detected once. The J gene is TRBJ2-5, the V gene TRBV6-5; D might be TRBD2 (5 bases). The J call may be wrong; the DNA end is better matched by TRBJ2-7. Germline V gene sequence: CDR1 MNHEY, CDR2 SVGAGI. The CDR3 covers 14 residues. The CDR3 reads CASSYFEGSYEQYF. The CDR3 bases are TGTGCCAGCAGTTACTTTGAGGGCTCCTACGAGCAGTACTTC.

This clone was recorded once. The V call is TRBV4-1, the J call TRBJ1-1; D is unclear. The CDR3 runs to 14 residues. The germline V and J ends were trimmed by 0 bases and 2 bases, with 7 bases remaining between them. The germline gives CDR1 MGHRA, CDR2 YSYEKL. CDR3 nucleotides: TGCGCCAGCAGCCAAGATCAACCAAACACTGAAGCTTTCTTT. Protein product: CASSQDQPNTEAFF.

The gene calls are TRBV28 and TRBJ2-4; maybe TRBD1 (5 bases). The germline V gene encodes CDR1 MDHEN and CDR2 SYDVKM. The CDR3 totals 15 residues. Trimming left V 3 bases short and J 4 bases short, with 13 bases between. In nucleotides, the CDR3 is TGTGCCAGCAGTTTCACTATTGGGGCAAAAAACATTCAGTACTTC. Protein product: CASSFTIGAKNIQYF.

The chain is built from TRBV5-4 and TRBJ1-2; D unresolved. The length of the CDR3 is 12 residues. V gave up 4 bases and J gave up 8 bases, with 12 bases separating them. CDR1 is SGHNT, CDR2 YYREEE, per germline (reference sequence). In DNA form, the CDR3 reads TGTGCCAGCAGCGGTCAGAGCGGGGGCTACACCTTC. Translating it yields CASSGQSGGYTF.

This rearrangement joins TRBV5-4 to TRBJ2-2; unclear D gene. Germline V CDR1 and CDR2: SGHNT, YYREEE (reference sequence). The length of the CDR3 is 13 residues. Deletions cut 5 bases from V and 5 bases from J, with 10 bases between. CDR3 sequence (DNA): TGTGCCAGCAGTTTGCCCGAAACCGGGGAGCTGTTTTTT. Translating gives CASSLPETGELFF.

This chain links TRBV27 with TRBJ2-7; tentative D call: TRBD2 (6 bases). V lost 7 bases to trimming and J lost 0 bases, with 10 bases between them. Germline V gives CDR1 MNHEY, CDR2 SMNVEV (reference sequence). This CDR3 spans 13 amino acids. For the CDR3, the DNA is TGTGCCAGCACCCCCGGGGGCTCCTACGAGCAGTACTTC. The encoded protein is CASTPGGSYEQYF.

The chain recombines TRBV27 with TRBJ2-2; TRBD1 is a possible D gene (6 bases). V was shortened by 6 bases and J by 6 bases, with 17 bases between the two germline ends. The CDR3 is 15 amino acids. Germline assignment: CDR1 MNHEY and CDR2 SMNVEV (reference sequence). This CDR3 reads CASSLYRASAGELFF. CDR3 nucleotide sequence: TGTGCCAGCAGCCTTTACAGGGCATCGGCCGGGGAGCTGTTTTTT.

The CDR3 nucleotides are TGTGCCAGCAGCGGGACAGGGGGCTACGAGCAGTACTTC. Protein: CASSGTGGYEQYF. This chain uses TRBV5-4 with TRBJ2-7; 11 bases are shared with TRBD1. Trimming took 4 bases from V and 3 from J; bases not matched to a gene: 0. This CDR3 is 13 amino acids long. The germline V gene encodes CDR1 SGHNT and CDR2 YYREEE (reference sequence).

This clone was detected only once. The rearrangement links TRBV6-5 to TRBJ2-3; D call uncertain. The germline V and J ends were trimmed by 3 bases and 2 bases, with 9 bases remaining between them. CDR3 length equals 14 residues. Germline CDR1 MNHEY, CDR2 SVGAGI. The CDR3 region has the DNA TGTGCCAGCAGTTATATGTCCCTCACAGATACGCAGTATTTT. As protein: CASSYMSLTDTQYF.

The chain is built from TRBV5-4 and TRBJ2-3; a possible D gene is TRBD2 (6 bases). V was trimmed by 4 bases and J by 5 bases, leaving 23 bases between them. The CDR3 has 17 amino acids. Germline values: CDR1 SGHNT, CDR2 YYREEE (reference sequence). CDR3 nucleotide sequence: TGTGCCAGCAGCCTGAGGCTAGGAGGGCCGCGGGGAGATACGCAGTATTTT. It is translated as CASSLRLGGPRGDTQYF.

This rearrangement joins TRBV2 to TRBJ1-5; a weak D match, TRBD1 (5 bases). The CDR3 contains 14 residues. The germline gives CDR1 SNHLY, CDR2 FYNNEI. The V end lost 3 bases, the J end lost 4 bases, and 10 bases lay between the germline ends. CDR3 nucleotides: TGTGCCAGCAGTGAGAGACAGTTAAATCAGCCCCAGCATTTT. Amino acid sequence: CASSERQLNQPQHF.

The V and J genes are TRBV5-4 and TRBJ2-2; D possibly corresponds to TRBD2 (5 bases). The germline CDR1 and CDR2 sequences are SGHNT and YYREEE (reference sequence). V was shortened by 5 bases and J by 0 bases, with 8 bases between the two germline ends. The CDR3 has 14 amino acids. The CDR3 here is CASRGVPNTGELFF. As DNA, the CDR3 is TGTGCCAGCAGGGGAGTCCCGAACACCGGGGAGCTGTTTTTT.

The sample holds a few counts of this clone. The rearrangement uses TRBV9 and TRBJ1-1; the D is unclear. Deletions cut 4 bases from V and 0 bases from J, with 4 bases between. The CDR3 runs to 12 residues. CDR1 and CDR2 (germline): SGDLS, YYNGEE. CDR3 loop: CASSRVNTEAFF. The CDR3 nucleotides are TGTGCCAGCAGCCGGGTGAACACTGAAGCTTTCTTT.